Sequencing of this T cell receptor beta chain was carried out in a study of OX40 agonist ivuxolimab in advanced cancers. Method: immunoSEQ multiplex PCR; TCRdb's copy keeps in-frame clones and lacks some. Here the sample spans 70,000 or so clones, approximately 92% being singletons. Germline V gene sequence: CDR1 SEHNR, CDR2 FQNEAQ (reference sequence). V dropped 5 bases and J dropped 1 base, with 11 bases sitting between them. The CDR3 is 14 residues long. This clone was counted once. Sequencing used CD4+ or CD8+ T cells sorted from blood, obtained in a trial of the OX40 agonist ivuxolimab. The V call is TRBV7-9, the J call TRBJ1-1, with TRBD1 as a possible D gene (6 bases). This clonotype was sampled from an adult with an advanced solid tumor such as melanoma, head and neck, liver or kidney cancer. DNA of the CDR3: TGTGCCAGCAGCACACAGGGCACGAACACTGAAGCTTTCTTT. It specifies CASSTQGTNTEAFF.